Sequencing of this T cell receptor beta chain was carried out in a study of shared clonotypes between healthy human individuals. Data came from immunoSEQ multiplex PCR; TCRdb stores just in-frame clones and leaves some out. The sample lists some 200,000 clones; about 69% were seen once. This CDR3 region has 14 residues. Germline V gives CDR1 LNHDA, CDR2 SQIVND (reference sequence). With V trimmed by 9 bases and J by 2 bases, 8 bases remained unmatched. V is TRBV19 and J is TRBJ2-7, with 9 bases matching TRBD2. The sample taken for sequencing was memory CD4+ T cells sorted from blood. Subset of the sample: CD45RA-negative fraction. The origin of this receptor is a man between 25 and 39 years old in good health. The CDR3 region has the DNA TGTGCCAGCCACGCTAGCGGGAACACCTACGAGCAGTACTTC. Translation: CASHASGNTYEQYF. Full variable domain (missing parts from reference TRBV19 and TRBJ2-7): DGGITQSPKYLFRKEGQNVTLSCEQNLNHDAMYWYRQDPGQGLRLIYYSQIVNDFQKGDIAEGYSVSREKKESFPLTVTSAQKNPTAFYLCASHASGNTYEQYFGPGTRLTVT.